This T cell receptor (beta chain) was identified during a study of vaccination effects on CD4 cells after COVID-19. About the research overall: All study participants received two doses of BNT162b2 or mRNA-1273 vaccine. General study results and limits: In the late period after vaccination, infection- and vaccine-induced clones contracted markedly.

For this clone: Its antigen is as yet unknown.

Antigen-specific CD4+ T cells were expanded (with viral peptide pools) by the ViraFEST assay ahead of sequencing. Around day 10 of culture, CD4+ T cells were separated out. In culture with 10 IU/ml IL-2 and roughly 10 ug/ml peptides, PBMC were grown at a few million per well. Per the germline V gene, CDR1 is SQVTM and CDR2 is ANQGSEA. The CDR3 contains 14 residues. V lost 4 bases to trimming and J lost 1 base, with 13 bases between them. The repertoire was sequenced with immunoSEQ multiplex PCR; TCRdb's copy has only in-frame clones and lacks some. The table has about 79,000 clones, roughly 72% seen once.

The starting material was CD4+ T cells from PBMCs cultured with HCoV-229E spike peptides, obtained before COVID-19 vaccination. The chain recombines TRBV29-1 with TRBJ1-2, with D possibly TRBD1 on 5 matching bases. The sequence was collected from a human donor who received a COVID-19 vaccine. CDR3 residues: CSVGTGGRNYGYTF. CDR3 bases: TGCAGCGTTGGCACAGGAGGCCGTAACTATGGCTACACCTTC.